The rows below give T cell receptor beta chains drawn from one sample of a study of cytomegalovirus exposure and HLA in healthy donors. Profiling relied on immunoSEQ multiplex PCR, and the TCRdb table lists in-frame clones only, not all of them. Of tens of thousands of clones detected, approximately 96% appear once; the ten largest clones hold over 2%. The sequencing sample was made of PBMCs. The receptors derive from a young man in good health and CMV-seronegative. Both conserved end residues are part of each CDR3. D genes are given only for firm matches. Rows give clone size only sometimes, using once, few, many, or a class for an expanded clone.

V	size	D	J	length	CDR3	DNA
TRBV18	-	TRBD2	TRBJ2-6	18	CASSPRLAGDSGANVLTF	TGTGCCAGCTCACCTCGGCTAGCGGGAGACTCTGGGGCCAACGTCCTGACTTTC
TRBV28	-	TRBD1	TRBJ1-2	14	CAIFNPGGDYGYTF	TGTGCCATCTTTAATCCAGGGGGCGACTATGGCTACACCTTC
TRBV7-3	-	-	TRBJ2-1	16	CASSFTGYRSYNEQFF	TGTGCCAGCAGCTTTACGGGTTATAGGTCCTACAATGAGCAGTTCTTC
TRBV10-3	-	TRBD1	TRBJ2-3	15	CAISEGTGKGDTQYF	TGTGCCATCAGTGAGGGGACAGGGAAGGGAGATACGCAGTATTTT
TRBV7-9	-	-	TRBJ1-6	16	CASSLQGNTYNSPLHF	TGTGCCAGCAGCTTACAGGGGAACACCTATAATTCACCCCTCCACTTT
TRBV28	-	TRBD1	TRBJ1-5	15	CASSSDRGRNQPQHF	TGTGCCAGCAGTTCTGACAGGGGACGCAATCAGCCCCAGCATTTT
TRBV6-5	-	-	TRBJ2-1	13	CASSASTVNEQFF	TGTGCCAGCAGTGCGTCGACAGTGAATGAGCAGTTCTTC
TRBV9	-	TRBD1	TRBJ1-4	15	CASSVDEGAREKLFF	TGTGCCAGCAGCGTAGACGAGGGGGCACGGGAAAAACTGTTTTTT
TRBV6-5	-	-	TRBJ2-4	15	CASSNGHLAKNIQYF	TGTGCCAGCAGTAACGGACACCTAGCCAAAAACATTCAGTACTTC
TRBV19	-	-	TRBJ1-6	13	CASKTGLDSPLHF	TGTGCCAGTAAAACAGGGCTTGATTCACCCCTCCACTTT
TRBV6-5	once	-	TRBJ2-1	14	CASSRQESYNEQFF	TGTGCCAGCAGTAGACAGGAGTCCTACAATGAGCAGTTCTTC
TRBV11-2	-	-	TRBJ2-5	13	CASSSRGPETQYF	TGTGCCAGCAGCTCCAGGGGACCGGAGACCCAGTACTTC
TRBV9	-	TRBD1	TRBJ1-1	17	CASSVGGTGGEGTEAFF	TGTGCCAGCAGCGTAGGGGGGACAGGGGGCGAGGGAACTGAAGCTTTCTTT
TRBV18	-	TRBD1	TRBJ1-6	14	CASSDRDRASPLHF	TGTGCCAGCTCAGACCGGGACAGGGCTTCACCCCTCCACTTT
TRBV9	once	TRBD1	TRBJ1-1	14	CASSVAGGNTEAFF	TGTGCCAGCAGCGTAGCAGGGGGGAACACTGAAGCTTTCTTT
TRBV11-2	-	-	TRBJ2-6	15	CASSLEGRGANVLTF	TGTGCCAGCAGCTTAGAAGGGAGAGGGGCCAACGTCCTGACTTTC
TRBV7-9	once	TRBD2	TRBJ2-1	16	CASRLLAGELGNEQFF	TGTGCCAGCAGATTACTAGCGGGGGAGTTAGGGAATGAGCAGTTCTTC
TRBV6-5	-	TRBD2	TRBJ2-3	16	CASSYAAAGSTDTQYF	TGTGCCAGCAGTTACGCCGCAGCGGGGAGCACAGATACGCAGTATTTT
TRBV19	few	-	TRBJ2-6	18	CASSRVKTSQSRANVLTF	TGTGCCAGTAGTAGAGTAAAGACATCACAAAGTCGGGCCAACGTCCTGACTTTC
TRBV7-6	-	TRBD1	TRBJ1-2	14	CASSPGTGDYGYTF	TGTGCCAGCAGCCCAGGGACAGGGGACTATGGCTACACCTTC
TRBV10-3	-	TRBD1	TRBJ1-5	13	CAISPGQGQPQHF	TGTGCCATAAGCCCGGGACAGGGTCAGCCCCAGCATTTT
TRBV5-1	-	TRBD1	TRBJ2-7	13	CASSGGQSYEQYF	TGCGCCAGCAGCGGGGGACAGTCCTACGAGCAGTACTTC
TRBV27	-	-	TRBJ2-1	17	CASSSTGWGTSYNEQFF	TGTGCCAGCAGTTCGACAGGATGGGGGACCTCCTACAATGAGCAGTTCTTC
TRBV6-4	-	-	TRBJ2-1	13	CASSAEGSNEQFF	TGTGCCAGCAGTGCAGAAGGGAGCAATGAGCAGTTCTTC
TRBV18	-	-	TRBJ1-3	14	CASFLKTGGNTIYF	TGTGCCAGCTTCTTAAAGACAGGCGGAAACACCATATATTTT
TRBV9	-	-	TRBJ1-3	16	CASSVGGGYSGNTIYF	TGTGCCAGCAGCGTAGGGGGAGGCTACTCTGGAAACACCATATATTTT